The next 19 T cell receptor beta chains were all read from a single sample in a study of tumor-infiltrating lymphocytes in oesophageal squamous cell carcinoma. Each CDR3 protein is one row after TCRdb ran MiXCR on the PCR reads. The sample shows about 12,000 distinct CDR3 sequences, 55% of them seen only once. Source material: esophageal tumor tissue. These receptors were obtained from a female donor with esophageal squamous cell carcinoma.

Remarks on this clonotype: Given a much more abundant clone one base away, this may be a read error. The rearrangement joins TRBV28 to TRBJ1-4, with TRBD1 matching 8 bases. This CDR3 is 17 amino acids long. CDR1 is MDHEN and CDR2 is SYDVKM in the germline V gene. Trimming removed 3 bases from V and 6 bases from J; junction bases left unmatched: 12. The CDR3 is CASSFGQGALTDEKLFF. CDR3 in DNA: TGTGCCAGCAGTTTCGGGCAGGGGGCGCTTACTGATGAAAAACTGTTTTTT.

This chain connects TRBV5-6 to TRBJ2-3; no firm D call. Per germline, CDR1 SGHDT and CDR2 YYEEEE. The ends were cut back, 1 base at V and 2 bases at J, with 11 bases in the middle. The CDR3 length is 15 residues. CDR3 sequence reads: CASSLPRKTTDTQYF. CDR3 bases: TGTGCCAGCAGCTTGCCTAGAAAAACCACAGATACGCAGTATTTT.

The chain employs TRBV7-8 and TRBJ2-7, with D maybe TRBD2 (5 bases). The J call is doubtful: the DNA matches TRBJ2-5 better. The CDR3 extends over 13 amino acids. Germline V lookup: CDR1 SGHVS, CDR2 FQNEAQ. The CDR3 region has the DNA TGTGCCAGCAGCGCCACTAGGTGGGAGACCCAGTACTTC. Translation gives CASSATRWETQYF.

V usage is TRBV7-2 and J usage is TRBJ2-3; the match to TRBD2 covers 9 bases. The DNA end is more similar to TRBJ2-1, so the J call may be wrong. The CDR3 has 16 amino acids. Germline V CDR1 and CDR2: SGHTA, FQGNSA. Here the CDR3 reads CASSARGLAPTYEQFF. CDR3 sequence (DNA): TGTGCCAGCAGCGCCCGCGGACTAGCGCCAACCTACGAGCAGTTCTTC.

The chain recombines TRBV6-6 with TRBJ2-3; possibly TRBD1 for D (7 bases). The J call may be wrong; the DNA end is better matched by TRBJ2-1. This CDR3 is built from 16 residues. The germline gives CDR1 MNHNY, CDR2 SVGAGI (reference sequence). Written as DNA, the CDR3 is TGTGCCAGCAGTTACTCTTGGACAGGCCGCGGGGAGACCCAGTTCTTC. Protein sequence: CASSYSWTGRGETQFF.

V gene TRBV7-6 combines with J gene TRBJ2-1, with TRBD1 identical over 7 bases. The J call may be mistaken, given a closer DNA end match to TRBJ2-7. CDR1 is SGHVS and CDR2 is FNYEAQ in the germline V gene. The CDR3 length is 12 residues. In nucleotides, the CDR3 is TGTGCCAGCAGCCTAAGACAGGGTGAGCAGTACTTC. Protein: CASSLRQGEQYF.

This clonotype was seen ten or more times. The chain has TRBV7-2 and TRBJ2-3; 7 positions match TRBD1. Trimming removed 5 bases from V and 0 bases from J; junction bases left unmatched: 8. This CDR3 spans 16 amino acids. In germline, CDR1 is SGHTA, CDR2 FQGNSA. CDR3 sequence: CASSPRQGGSTDTQYF. CDR3 nucleotide sequence: TGTGCCAGCAGCCCCCGACAGGGTGGGAGCACAGATACGCAGTATTTT.

This clonotype came up a few times. The gene calls are TRBV7-8 and TRBJ1-2; 10 bases align to TRBD1. This CDR3 has 15 amino acids. The junction had 9 bases not matched to a gene; V was cut back by 4 bases and J by 7 bases. In germline, CDR1 is SGHVS, CDR2 FQNEAQ. The CDR3 spells CASSSEDGTGAGYTF. CDR3 coding DNA: TGTGCCAGCAGCTCAGAAGACGGGACAGGGGCTGGCTACACCTTC.

The gene calls are TRBV7-2 and TRBJ2-1, with 8 bases aligning to TRBD2. V shed 1 base, J shed 9 bases, and the junction held 11 bases outside the gene matches. CDR3 length: 16 amino acids. Germline CDR1 is SGHTA and CDR2 is FQGNSA. The DNA of the CDR3 is TGTGCCAGCAGCTTAGACGGGACTAGGAGGGCTGTTGAGCAGTTCTTC. Protein: CASSLDGTRRAVEQFF.

The chain joins TRBV6-6 to TRBJ2-5; 7 bases fit TRBD2. The V gene's germline CDR1 is MNHNY and CDR2 SVGAGI (reference sequence). There are 15 residues in the CDR3. Unmatched junction bases numbered 20, after V lost 8 bases and J lost 11 bases. In DNA, the CDR3 is TGTGCCAGCTCTGGGGGGGGGTTCTTCTCCTACGTGCAGTACTTC. It codes for CASSGGGFFSYVQYF.

The genes are TRBV12-3 or TRBV12-4 and TRBJ2-2; D gene unclear. V was shortened by 3 bases and J by 1 base, with 6 bases between the two germline ends. This CDR3 is built from 14 residues. As DNA, the CDR3 is TGTGCCAGCAGTTTCAGTAGGAACACCGGGGAGCTGTTTTTT. Translation gives CASSFSRNTGELFF.

V is TRBV19 and J is TRBJ2-3; the match to TRBD2 covers 15 bases. The assigned J gene may be wrong: the sequence end matches TRBJ2-5 better. The length of the CDR3 is 15 residues. CDR1 is LNHDA and CDR2 is SQIVND in the germline V gene (reference sequence). This chain's CDR3 is CASSTGLAGGETQYF. In DNA, the CDR3 is TGTGCCAGTAGTACGGGACTAGCGGGAGGAGAGACCCAGTACTTC.

V and J are TRBV5-3 and TRBJ2-1; possibly TRBD2 for D (5 bases). The last part of the DNA fits TRBJ2-5 better; the J call may be wrong. TRBV5-3 is filed as an ORF, its function uncertain. CDR3 length: 16 amino acids. The CDR3 nucleotides are TGTGCCAGCAGCCCCGGGTTAGCGAGAGGTCAAGAGACCCAGTACTTC. Amino acid sequence: CASSPGLARGQETQYF.

V usage is TRBV12-3 or TRBV12-4 and J usage is TRBJ1-1; 12 bases are shared with TRBD1. CDR3 length: 15 amino acids. V trimming: 5 bases; J trimming: 4 bases; junction bases outside the gene matches: 5. CDR3 protein: CASSRPGQGATEAFF. In DNA, the CDR3 is TGTGCCAGCAGTAGACCGGGACAGGGGGCCACTGAAGCTTTCTTT.

This clonotype was seen only a few times. The rearrangement links TRBV7-3 to TRBJ2-1; D is perhaps TRBD1 (6 bases). V was cut by 5 bases and J by 5 bases, with 13 bases left in between. The CDR3 consists of 14 residues. Germline lookup yields CDR1 SGHTA and CDR2 FQGTGA. CDR3 in DNA: TGTGCCAGCAGCCCCCTAGGGGGAAACAATGAGCAGTTCTTC. Its protein product is CASSPLGGNNEQFF. Drawing the rest from reference TRBV7-3 and TRBJ2-1, the complete variable domain is GAGVSQTPSNKVTEKGKYVELRCDPISGHTALYWYRQSLGQGPEFLIYFQGTGAADDSGLPNDRFFAVRPEGSVSTLKIQRTERGDSAVYLCASSPLGGNNEQFFGPGTRLTVL.

The rearrangement joins TRBV7-2 to TRBJ1-4; 10 positions match TRBD1. The CDR3 contains 16 residues. Germline V gives CDR1 SGHTA, CDR2 FQGNSA. With 2 bases clipped from V and 8 bases from J, the junction kept 8 bases outside the gene matches. The chain's CDR3 is CASSLFSGTGEEKLFF. The CDR3 DNA is TGTGCCAGCAGCTTATTTTCCGGGACAGGGGAAGAAAAACTGTTTTTT.

V and J are TRBV4-3 and TRBJ2-5; D is uncertain. The J call may be wrong; the DNA end is better matched by TRBJ2-7. There are 14 residues in the CDR3. The germline CDR1 and CDR2 sequences are LGHNA and YSLEER. CDR3 sequence (DNA): TGCGCCAGCAGCCAAGGCCATTTCTCCTACGAGCAGTACTTC. Translating it yields CASSQGHFSYEQYF.

The gene calls are TRBV6-8 and TRBJ1-4; D might be TRBD1 (6 bases). Trimming pared 6 bases from V and 2 bases from J, leaving 10 bases between. This CDR3 spans 14 amino acids. Looked up from germline, CDR1 is MNHGY and CDR2 is SAAAGT. Here the CDR3 DNA reads TGTGCCAGCAGGCAAACAGGGACTAATGAAAAACTGTTTTTT. This sequence encodes CASRQTGTNEKLFF.

The chain carries TRBV6-1 and TRBJ2-5; TRBD2 matches 8 bases. Matching the DNA end better, TRBJ2-7 makes the J call doubtful. CDR3 length: 15 amino acids. The germline V gene encodes CDR1 MNHNS and CDR2 SASEGT. The CDR3 spells CASSETSGSSYEQYF. CDR3 sequence (DNA): TGTGCCAGCAGTGAAACTAGCGGTAGCTCCTACGAGCAGTACTTC.